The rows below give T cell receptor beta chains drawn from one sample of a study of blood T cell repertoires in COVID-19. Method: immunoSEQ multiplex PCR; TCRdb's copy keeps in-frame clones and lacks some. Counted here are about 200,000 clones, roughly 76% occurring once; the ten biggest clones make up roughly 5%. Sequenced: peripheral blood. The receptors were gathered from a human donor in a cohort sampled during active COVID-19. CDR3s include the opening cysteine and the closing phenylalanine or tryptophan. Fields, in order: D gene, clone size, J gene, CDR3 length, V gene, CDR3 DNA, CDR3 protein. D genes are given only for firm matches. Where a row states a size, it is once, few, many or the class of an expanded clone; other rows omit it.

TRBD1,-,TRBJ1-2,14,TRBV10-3,TGTGCCATCAGCGGACAGGGGGCCTCCTATGGCTACACCTTC,CAISGQGASYGYTF
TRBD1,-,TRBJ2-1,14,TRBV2,TGTGCCAGCAGACTAGAGAGGGGGCAGGAGGAGCAGTTCTTC,CASRLERGQEEQFF
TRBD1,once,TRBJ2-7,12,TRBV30,TGTGCCTGGGGGGACAGCTCCTACGAGCAGTACTTC,CAWGDSSYEQYF
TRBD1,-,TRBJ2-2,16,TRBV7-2,TGTGCCAGCAGCTTAACGGGACAGGGGAACACCGGGGAGCTGTTTTTT,CASSLTGQGNTGELFF
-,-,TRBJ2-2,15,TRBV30,TGTGCCTGGAGTGTGGGGCAGGGTAACACCGGGGAGCTGTTTTTT,CAWSVGQGNTGELFF
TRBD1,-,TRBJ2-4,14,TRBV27,TGTGCCAGCAGTGACAGGGGGCCGCAAAACATTCAGTACTTC,CASSDRGPQNIQYF
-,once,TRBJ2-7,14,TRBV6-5,TGTGCCAGCAGTTACTCAAGCAGGGGCTACGAGCAGTACTTC,CASSYSSRGYEQYF
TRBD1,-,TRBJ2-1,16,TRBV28,TGTGCCAGCAGTGTCGCCCGACAGGGGGGTAAGAATGAGCAGTTCTTC,CASSVARQGGKNEQFF
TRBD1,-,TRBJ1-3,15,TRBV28,TGTGCCAGCTCCCCCAATCCACAGGGGAGAAACACCATATATTTT,CASSPNPQGRNTIYF
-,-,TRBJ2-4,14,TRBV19,TGTGCCAGTAGTATGACTAGTAGGGAAAACATTCAGTACTTC,CASSMTSRENIQYF
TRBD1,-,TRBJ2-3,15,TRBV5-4,TGTGCCAGCAGCCGGACAGGGGGCGGCACAGATACGCAGTATTTT,CASSRTGGGTDTQYF
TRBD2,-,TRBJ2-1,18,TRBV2,TGTGCCAGCAGGAGGAGGACTAGCGGCCTTTCGGAACCGCATGAGCAGTTCTTC,CASRRRTSGLSEPHEQFF
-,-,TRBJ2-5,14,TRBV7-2,TGTGCCAGCAGCTTAGCGGGAGGGGGGGAGACCCAGTACTTC,CASSLAGGGETQYF
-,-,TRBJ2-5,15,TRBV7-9,TGTGCCAGCAGCTTAGATCGCGGGGATCGGGAGACCCAGTACTTC,CASSLDRGDRETQYF
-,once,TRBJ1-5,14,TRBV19,TGTGCCAGTACCCAAAGGGGCAGCTTTTTACCCCAGCATTTT,CASTQRGSFLPQHF
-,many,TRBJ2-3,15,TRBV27,TGTGCCAGCAGTGAGACTCACCCTAGCACAGATACGCAGTATTTT,CASSETHPSTDTQYF
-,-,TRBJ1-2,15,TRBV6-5,TGTGCCAGCAGTTACTCTTTTGGCAGAAACTATGGCTACACCTTC,CASSYSFGRNYGYTF
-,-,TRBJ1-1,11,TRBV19,TGTGGCCCGGGACAGAACACTGAAGCTTTCTTT,CGPGQNTEAFF
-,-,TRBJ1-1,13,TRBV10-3,TGTGCCATCAGTGATCAAGGCGGCACTGAAGCTTTCTTT,CAISDQGGTEAFF
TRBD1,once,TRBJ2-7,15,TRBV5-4,TGTGCCAGCAGCTTGAGGGACAGGGGGACCTACGAGCAGTACTTC,CASSLRDRGTYEQYF
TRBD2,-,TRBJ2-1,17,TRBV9,TGTGCCAGCAGCGTGGGCGGACGAGCGGGAGGGCGGAGTGAGCAGTTCTTC,CASSVGGRAGGRSEQFF
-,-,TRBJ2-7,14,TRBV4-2,TGTGCCAGCAGCCAACCTGACGGCCGTGGGCAGCAGTACTTC,CASSQPDGRGQQYF
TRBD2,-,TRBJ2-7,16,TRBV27,TGTGCCAGCAGCCCTCGACTAGCGGGTTGGGTTAGCGAGCAGTACTTC,CASSPRLAGWVSEQYF
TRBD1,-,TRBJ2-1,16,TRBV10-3,TGTGCCGTCCGGAAGTCCGGGACAGGAGTTTTTGGTGAGCAGTTCTTC,CAVRKSGTGVFGEQFF
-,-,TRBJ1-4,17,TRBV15,TGTGCCACCAGCATGACCAGGGACATTCCAACTAATGAAAAACTGTTTTTT,CATSMTRDIPTNEKLFF
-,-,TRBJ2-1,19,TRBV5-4,TGTGCCAGCAGCTTCGGTAACTTAATTCTTAATTTCTCCTACAATGAGCAGTTCTTC,CASSFGNLILNFSYNEQFF
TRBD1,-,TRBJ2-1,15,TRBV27,TGTGCCAGCAAAACTCAGGACAGGGGCTACAATGAGCAGTTCTTC,CASKTQDRGYNEQFF
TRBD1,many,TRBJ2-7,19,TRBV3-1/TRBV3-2,TGTGCCAGCAGCCAAGATAAGACCCTACAGGGGGCTAGCACCTACGAGCAGTACTTC,CASSQDKTLQGASTYEQYF